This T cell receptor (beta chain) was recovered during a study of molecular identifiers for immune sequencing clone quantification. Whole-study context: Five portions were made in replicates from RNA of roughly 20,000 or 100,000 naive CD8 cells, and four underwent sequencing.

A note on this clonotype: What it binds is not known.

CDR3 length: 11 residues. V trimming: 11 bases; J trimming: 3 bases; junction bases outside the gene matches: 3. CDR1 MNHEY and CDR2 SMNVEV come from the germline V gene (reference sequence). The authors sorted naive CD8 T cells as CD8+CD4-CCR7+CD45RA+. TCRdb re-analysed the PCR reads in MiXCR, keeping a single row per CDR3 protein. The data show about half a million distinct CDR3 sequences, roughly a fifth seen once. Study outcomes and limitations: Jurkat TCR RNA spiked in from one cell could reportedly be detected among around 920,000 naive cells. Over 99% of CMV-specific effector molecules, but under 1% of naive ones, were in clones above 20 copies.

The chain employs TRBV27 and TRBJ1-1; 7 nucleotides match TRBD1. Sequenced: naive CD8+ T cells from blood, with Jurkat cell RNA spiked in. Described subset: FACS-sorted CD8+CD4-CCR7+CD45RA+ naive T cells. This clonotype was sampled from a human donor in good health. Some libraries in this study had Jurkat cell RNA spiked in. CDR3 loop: CAVRGDTEAFF. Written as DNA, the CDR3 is TGTGCCGTCAGGGGGGACACTGAAGCTTTCTTT.